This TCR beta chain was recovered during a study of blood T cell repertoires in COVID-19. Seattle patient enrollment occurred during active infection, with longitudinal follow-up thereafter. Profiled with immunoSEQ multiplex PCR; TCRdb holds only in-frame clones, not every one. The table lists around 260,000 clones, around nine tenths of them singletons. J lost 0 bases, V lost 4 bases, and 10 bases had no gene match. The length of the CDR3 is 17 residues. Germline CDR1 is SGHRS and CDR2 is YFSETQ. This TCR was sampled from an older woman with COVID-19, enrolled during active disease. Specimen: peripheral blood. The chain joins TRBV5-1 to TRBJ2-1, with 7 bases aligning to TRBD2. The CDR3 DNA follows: TGCGCCAGCAGCCCGACTACGGGAGGTAGCTCCTACAATGAGCAGTTCTTC. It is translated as CASSPTTGGSSYNEQFF.